This T cell receptor beta chain was found in a study of monozygotic twins with inflammatory bowel disease. Study-level points and caveats: With others, IBD patients shared fewer clonotypes than healthy twins did, especially with disease activity.

Germline CDR1 is SGHTA and CDR2 is FQGNSA. The CDR3 sequence is 15 residues long. A word on this clonotype: Its antigen is as yet unknown.

Eight separate reactions per sample served to make cDNA. TCRdb re-called the 5' RACE reads and shows each CDR3 protein once, DNA omitted. This sample's clone table lists about 330,000 distinct CDR3 sequences. The rearrangement joins TRBV7-2 to TRBJ2-5. Material: blood. The sequence was obtained from a human donor with ulcerative colitis or Crohn's disease, or a healthy co-twin of an affected twin (not recorded which). This CDR3 is CASRHRLMYQETQYF.